This T cell receptor (beta chain) was recovered during a study of blood T cell repertoires in COVID-19. On the study more broadly: Spain, Italy and the United States supplied samples that represented acute and convalescent COVID-19. T cells, B-cell-depleted T cells, or PBMCs provided the cDNA or gDNA that served as material.

In the source study's methods: By means of reference gene primer amplification, nucleated cell counts were estimated. Only in-frame clones appear in the TCRdb table, and some are missing; sequencing was by immunoSEQ multiplex PCR. The DNA gave D and trimming, while V, J and clone size come from that table. Of about 180,000 clones listed, approximately 83% are singletons. This TCR was sampled from a man aged 45-60 years with active or convalescent COVID-19. The material sequenced was peripheral blood.

The CDR3 here is CASSVSGYAGNTIYF. CDR3 bases: TGTGCCAGCAGCGTATCGGGGTACGCTGGAAACACCATATATTTT. This sequence joins TRBV9 and TRBJ1-3; D is unclear. Trimming left V 1 base short and J 2 bases short, with 10 bases between. Germline lookup yields CDR1 SGDLS and CDR2 YYNGEE. The CDR3 loop spans 15 amino acids.